The 28 T cell receptor beta chains presented below share a single source sample, sequenced in a study of blood T cell repertoires in COVID-19. TCRdb's copy holds only in-frame clones and misses some; the assay was immunoSEQ multiplex PCR. The sample comprises approximately 220,000 clones, under 90% of which are singletons, and around 3.7% rests with the top ten. The sample taken for sequencing was PBMCs or T cells enriched from blood (not recorded which). The source is a woman aged 25 to 39 with acute COVID-19.

Here the CDR3 reads CAIAYAAGPGEQYF. The CDR3 nucleotides are TGTGCCATCGCTTACGCCGCAGGGCCAGGGGAGCAGTACTTC. This chain connects TRBV10-3 to TRBJ2-7; D perhaps matches TRBD1 (5 bases). Trimming left V 8 bases short and J 7 bases short, with 21 bases between. Germline V gives CDR1 ENHRY, CDR2 SYGVKD. The CDR3 sequence is 14 residues long.

This clone showed up just a few times. The same CDR3 also results from other DNA sequences found in this sample. This chain's CDR3 is CAWSGGSNQPQHF. CDR3 in DNA: TGTGCCTGGAGTGGAGGGAGCAATCAGCCCCAGCATTTT. This chain uses TRBV30 with TRBJ1-5; no firm D call. The CDR3 is 13 residues long. Trimming removed 1 base at V and 1 base at J, with 5 bases between. Germline CDR1 reads GTSNPN; CDR2 reads SVGIG (reference sequence). The full variable domain, its missing parts supplied by reference TRBV30 and TRBJ1-5, is SQTIHQWPATLVQPVGSPLSLECTVEGTSNPNLYWYRQAAGRGLQLLFYSVGIGQISSEVPQNLSASRPQDRQFILSSKKLLLSDSGFYLCAWSGGSNQPQHFGDGTRLSIL.

This rearrangement joins TRBV6-6 to TRBJ1-2; TRBD1 aligns across 11 bases. CDR3 length: 14 residues. After removal of 0 bases from V and 13 bases from J, the junction contained 7 bases not matched to a gene. The germline V gene has CDR1 MNHNY and CDR2 SVGAGI (reference sequence). CDR3 protein: CASSYSPGQGVVTF. The CDR3 DNA follows: TGTGCCAGCAGTTACTCGCCGGGACAGGGGGTTGTCACCTTC.

The CDR3 DNA is TGTGCCAGCAGCTTTGGAGGGTTAAGAGAAAAACTGTTTTTT. Translated: CASSFGGLREKLFF. The chain couples TRBV7-2 to TRBJ1-4; D is ambiguous. V shed 3 bases and J shed 8 bases, with 13 bases lying between them. Germline V gene data show CDR1 as SGHTA and CDR2 as FQGNSA. This CDR3 spans 14 amino acids.

This chain links TRBV18 with TRBJ2-7; D perhaps matches TRBD1 (6 bases). This CDR3 region has 14 residues. Trimming took off 3 bases at V and 4 bases at J, with 13 bases between the two ends. From germline, CDR1 is KGHSH and CDR2 LQKENI. CDR3 DNA sequence: TGTGCCAGCTCACCCAACAGGGACCGTTACGAGCAGTACTTC. This gives the protein CASSPNRDRYEQYF.

In its sample, this clone was seen a few times. CDR3 bases: TGTGCCAGCAGCATTAGCCAGGGTCTGAACACTGAAGCTTTCTTT. Translated, it gives CASSISQGLNTEAFF. The chain has TRBV7-6 and TRBJ1-1, with D tentatively TRBD1 (5 bases). Germline lookup yields CDR1 SGHVS and CDR2 FNYEAQ. Trimming removed 5 bases at V and 0 bases at J, with 13 bases between. There are 15 residues in the CDR3. Full variable domain (remainder filled in from reference TRBV7-6 and TRBJ1-1): GAGVSQSPRYKVTKRGQDVALRCDPISGHVSLYWYRQALGQGPEFLTYFNYEAQQDKSGLPNDRFSAERPEGSISTLTIQRTEQRDSAMYRCASSISQGLNTEAFFGQGTRLTVV.

The V call is TRBV7-2, the J call TRBJ2-7; TRBD1 matches 11 bases. V was pared by 2 bases and J by 4 bases, with 7 bases of the junction left unmatched. The CDR3 is 16 residues long. CDR1 and CDR2 from the germline V gene are SGHTA and FQGNSA. CDR3 in amino acids: CASSLLGQGGRYEQYF. The CDR3 DNA is TGTGCCAGCAGCTTACTGGGACAGGGGGGGAGGTACGAGCAGTACTTC. Supplemented by reference TRBV7-2 and TRBJ2-7, the full variable domain reads GAGVSQSPSNKVTEKGKDVELRCDPISGHTALYWYRQSLGQGLEFLIYFQGNSAPDKSGLPSDRFSAERTGGSVSTLTIQRTQQEDSAVYLCASSLLGQGGRYEQYFGPGTRLTVT.

The V and J genes are TRBV6-5 and TRBJ2-1; TRBD2 matches 9 bases. V lost 7 bases and J lost 14; bases outside the gene matches: 15. This CDR3 has 14 residues. Per the germline V gene, CDR1 is MNHEY and CDR2 is SVGAGI. The CDR3 DNA reads as TGTGCCAGCACTCCTCTAAGGGCTAGCGGGAAAAAGTTCTTC. Amino acids: CASTPLRASGKKFF.

J is TRBJ1-2 and V is TRBV6-2 or TRBV6-3, with D tentatively TRBD1 (5 bases). The ends were cut back, 2 bases at V and 6 bases at J, with 16 bases in the middle. This CDR3 is 15 amino acids long. The germline V gene encodes CDR1 MNHEY and CDR2 SVGEGT. This chain's CDR3 is CASSYSPTAGNGYTF. The CDR3 DNA reads as TGTGCCAGCAGTTACAGCCCGACAGCGGGAAATGGCTACACCTTC.

This chain connects TRBV2 to TRBJ1-1, with TRBD1 identical over 9 bases. This CDR3 is built from 16 residues. From germline, CDR1 is SNHLY and CDR2 FYNNEI. Unmatched junction bases numbered 12, after V lost 0 bases and J lost 10 bases. The CDR3 region has the DNA TGTGCCAGCAGTGAAGCCTTCGCCGACAGGGGGGGTCGAGCTTTCTTT. Amino acid sequence: CASSEAFADRGGRAFF.

The table lists this clone with a count of one. CDR3 in amino acids: CASSLAKPRTAGELFF. The CDR3 nucleotides read TGTGCCAGCAGCTTAGCTAAACCTCGGACAGCCGGGGAGCTGTTTTTT. The V and J genes are TRBV7-9 and TRBJ2-2; D is perhaps TRBD1 (6 bases). Germline values: CDR1 SEHNR, CDR2 FQNEAQ (reference sequence). Trimming took off 0 bases at V and 6 bases at J, with 14 bases between the two ends. This CDR3 has 16 residues.

This clone was detected a few times. The chain employs TRBV5-4 and TRBJ1-1; 9 bases agree with TRBD1. Looked up from germline, CDR1 is SGHNT and CDR2 is YYREEE (reference sequence). J was trimmed by 6 bases and V by 0 bases; bases with no gene match: 12. There are 17 residues in the CDR3. The CDR3 spells CASSLAGEGQGEAEAFF. In nucleotides, the CDR3 is TGTGCCAGCAGCTTGGCCGGCGAGGGACAGGGAGAAGCTGAAGCTTTCTTT.

This clone was counted a single time. This rearrangement joins TRBV2 to TRBJ1-6; TRBD1 aligns across 7 bases. Germline V CDR1 and CDR2: SNHLY, FYNNEI. The CDR3 consists of 17 residues. V trimming: 4 bases; J trimming: 0 bases; junction bases outside the gene matches: 6. The CDR3: CASSAARGSSYNSPLHF. The DNA for the CDR3 is TGTGCCAGCAGTGCGGCCAGGGGGAGCTCCTATAATTCACCCCTCCACTTT.

This clone was seen just once. The chain links TRBV5-1 to TRBJ2-1; possible D gene TRBD1, 6 bases. Trimming shortened V by 2 bases and J by 4 bases, and 13 bases separated the two germline ends. Germline CDR1 SGHRS, CDR2 YFSETQ. This CDR3 comprises 15 residues. The CDR3 DNA follows: TGCGCCAGCAGCTTCGGGCAGGGGAAATACAATGAGCAGTTCTTC. It yields the protein CASSFGQGKYNEQFF.

This chain links TRBV19 with TRBJ2-5; the D gene is possibly TRBD2 (6 bases). The germline gives CDR1 LNHDA, CDR2 SQIVND (reference sequence). V lost 3 bases to trimming and J lost 1 base, with 12 bases between them. There are 15 residues in the CDR3. CDR3 in amino acids: CASSIGRGIQETQYF. CDR3 DNA: TGTGCCAGTAGTATCGGGCGGGGTATCCAAGAGACCCAGTACTTC. Full variable domain (remainder filled in from reference TRBV19 and TRBJ2-5): DGGITQSPKYLFRKEGQNVTLSCEQNLNHDAMYWYRQDPGQGLRLIYYSQIVNDFQKGDIAEGYSVSREKKESFPLTVTSAQKNPTAFYLCASSIGRGIQETQYFGPGTRLLVL.

The chain carries TRBV5-1 and TRBJ2-5; the match to TRBD1 covers 8 bases. Germline V lookup: CDR1 SGHRS, CDR2 YFSETQ. Trimming removed 0 bases from V and 5 bases from J; junction bases left unmatched: 6. CDR3 size: 15 residues. The CDR3 sequence: CASSLAMTGVETQYF. The DNA for the CDR3 is TGCGCCAGCAGCTTGGCCATGACAGGGGTTGAGACCCAGTACTTC.

The rearrangement uses TRBV4-3 and TRBJ1-1; D gene ambiguous. The CDR3 consists of 14 residues. Looked up from germline, CDR1 is LGHNA and CDR2 is YSLEER. Trimming left V 0 bases short and J 2 bases short, with 7 bases between. CDR3 in DNA: TGCGCCAGCAGCCAAGAGTTGAGAAACACTGAAGCTTTCTTT. It codes for CASSQELRNTEAFF.

V is TRBV19 and J is TRBJ2-7, with D perhaps matching TRBD2 (5 bases). CDR1 is LNHDA, CDR2 SQIVND, per germline (reference sequence). With 3 bases removed from V and 0 bases from J, the gap between germline ends came to 12 bases. CDR3 length: 15 residues. CDR3 loop: CASSIEAVSSYEQYF. In nucleotides, the CDR3 is TGTGCCAGTAGTATCGAAGCGGTCAGCTCCTACGAGCAGTACTTC.

J is TRBJ2-2 and V is TRBV30; 14 positions match TRBD2. Germline CDR1 is GTSNPN and CDR2 is SVGIG (reference sequence). The V and J ends lost 3 bases and 5 bases, in that order; junction bases with no gene match: 8. This CDR3 spans 17 amino acids. As DNA, the CDR3 is TGTGCCTGGAGGACTAGCGGGGGGGTAGTATATACCGGGGAGCTGTTTTTT. Its protein is CAWRTSGGVVYTGELFF.

This chain joins TRBV5-1 and TRBJ2-7; D ambiguous. Deletions cut 0 bases from V and 2 bases from J, with 6 bases between. CDR3 length: 13 residues. Germline V CDR1 and CDR2: SGHRS, YFSETQ. The CDR3 sequence: CASSLDGPYEQYF. The CDR3, as DNA: TGCGCCAGCAGCTTGGACGGTCCCTACGAGCAGTACTTC.

This clone was seen only once. The chain joins TRBV7-9 to TRBJ2-3; 12 positions agree with TRBD2. Trimming took 4 bases from V and 4 from J; bases not matched to a gene: 3. The CDR3 spans 15 residues. Germline V CDR1 and CDR2: SEHNR, FQNEAQ (reference sequence). The CDR3 loop reads CASSSSGGASDTQYF. The CDR3 nucleotides read TGTGCCAGCAGCTCTAGCGGGGGGGCTTCAGATACGCAGTATTTT.

V gene TRBV19 combines with J gene TRBJ1-1, with D tentatively TRBD1 (6 bases). This CDR3 region has 12 residues. Germline V gene sequence: CDR1 LNHDA, CDR2 SQIVND (reference sequence). V was trimmed by 5 bases and J by 8 bases, leaving 12 bases between them. CDR3 region: CASSLLTGEAFF. DNA of the CDR3: TGTGCCAGTAGTTTATTGACAGGAGAAGCTTTCTTT.

The chain recombines TRBV6-1 with TRBJ1-1; no reliable D call. This CDR3 spans 11 amino acids. The germline gives CDR1 MNHNS, CDR2 SASEGT. V was clipped by 3 bases and J by 6 bases, with 5 bases between them. The CDR3 spells CASSDFAEAFF. CDR3 nucleotides: TGTGCCAGCAGTGATTTCGCTGAAGCTTTCTTT.

The chain is built from TRBV7-2 and TRBJ1-4; D might be TRBD1 (6 bases). CDR1 and CDR2 (germline): SGHTA, FQGNSA. This CDR3 has 15 residues. The ends were cut back, 5 bases at V and 5 bases at J, with 15 bases in the middle. The DNA of the CDR3 is TGTGCCAGCAGCCCCGTACAGGGAAGGAATGAAAAACTGTTTTTT. It translates to CASSPVQGRNEKLFF.

V gene TRBV2 combines with J gene TRBJ1-1, with D perhaps matching TRBD1 (6 bases). V was pared by 5 bases and J by 3 bases, with 19 bases between. Germline V CDR1 and CDR2: SNHLY, FYNNEI. The CDR3 length is 16 residues. CDR3 in DNA: TGTGCCAGCAGTACGCTACAGGGAAAGAGGCACACTGAAGCTTTCTTT. It codes for CASSTLQGKRHTEAFF.

This chain uses TRBV28 with TRBJ1-5; 8 bases map to TRBD1. V lost 6 bases, J lost 6 bases, and 1 base stayed unmatched. This CDR3 spans 12 amino acids. The germline gives CDR1 MDHEN, CDR2 SYDVKM. The CDR3 reads CASRDRVQPQHF. The CDR3 DNA is TGTGCCAGCAGGGACAGGGTTCAGCCCCAGCATTTT.

V and J are TRBV9 and TRBJ2-7, with D unclear. This CDR3 spans 12 amino acids. V lost 3 bases, J lost 4 bases, and 8 bases lay in between. The germline CDR1 and CDR2 sequences are SGDLS and YYNGEE. The CDR3, as DNA: TGTGCCAGCAGCGACTCAGGTTACGAGCAGTACTTC. This codes for CASSDSGYEQYF.

The rearrangement joins TRBV9 to TRBJ1-1, with TRBD1 identical over 7 bases. CDR3 length: 13 residues. After removal of 5 bases from V and 0 bases from J, the junction contained 1 base not matched to a gene. Germline loops: CDR1 SGDLS, CDR2 YYNGEE. The CDR3 nucleotides read TGTGCCAGCAGAGGGGGCTTGAACACTGAAGCTTTCTTT. Amino acids: CASRGGLNTEAFF.